The clone carrying this TCR beta chain has more than one count but fewer than ten. CDR3 length equals 12 residues. V lost 1 base, J lost 7 bases, and 7 bases lay in between. The sample belongs to a study of T-cell reconstitution after alpha-beta-depleted transplantation in children. During its preparation, the TCRbeta library received unique molecular identifiers. TCRdb recomputed calls from the PCR reads with MiXCR, one row per CDR3 protein. The sample shows roughly 350,000 distinct CDR3 sequences, 10% to 13% of them seen only once. The sample here was PBMCs from the stem cell graft donor, taken from the stem cell graft. The receptor's source is a human donor who donated a stem cell graft to a child with acute lymphoblastic leukemia. The chain joins TRBV12-3 or TRBV12-4 to TRBJ1-1, with D perhaps matching TRBD1 (5 bases). The CDR3 DNA follows: TGTGCCAGCAGTTTAGGGGGGTTTGAAGCTTTCTTT. Protein: CASSLGGFEAFF.